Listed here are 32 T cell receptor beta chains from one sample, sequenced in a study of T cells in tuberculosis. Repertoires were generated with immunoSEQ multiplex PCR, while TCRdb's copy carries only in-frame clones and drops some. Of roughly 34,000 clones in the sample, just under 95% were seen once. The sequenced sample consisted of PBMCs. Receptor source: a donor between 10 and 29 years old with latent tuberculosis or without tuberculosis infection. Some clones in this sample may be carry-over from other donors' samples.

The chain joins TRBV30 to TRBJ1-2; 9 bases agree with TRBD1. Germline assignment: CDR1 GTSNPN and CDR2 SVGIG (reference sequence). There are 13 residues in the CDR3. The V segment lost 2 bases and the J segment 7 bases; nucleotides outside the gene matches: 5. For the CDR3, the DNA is TGTGCCTGGAGTCCACAGGGGGCAGGTGGCTACACCTTC. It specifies CAWSPQGAGGYTF. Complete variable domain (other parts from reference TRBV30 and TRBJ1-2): SQTIHQWPATLVQPVGSPLSLECTVEGTSNPNLYWYRQAAGRGLQLLFYSVGIGQISSEVPQNLSASRPQDRQFILSSKKLLLSDSGFYLCAWSPQGAGGYTFGSGTRLTVV.

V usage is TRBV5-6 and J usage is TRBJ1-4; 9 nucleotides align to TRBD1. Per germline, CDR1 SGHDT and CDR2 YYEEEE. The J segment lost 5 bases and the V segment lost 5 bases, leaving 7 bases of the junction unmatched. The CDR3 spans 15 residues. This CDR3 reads CASSSGTGLNEKLFF. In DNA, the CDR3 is TGTGCCAGCAGTTCCGGGACAGGGTTGAATGAAAAACTGTTTTTT.

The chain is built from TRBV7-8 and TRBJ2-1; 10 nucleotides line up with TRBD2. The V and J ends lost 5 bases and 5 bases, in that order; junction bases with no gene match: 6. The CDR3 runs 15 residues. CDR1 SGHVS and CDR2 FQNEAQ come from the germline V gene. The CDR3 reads CASSEGLAVNNEQFF. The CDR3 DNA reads TGTGCCAGCAGCGAAGGACTAGCGGTGAACAATGAGCAGTTCTTC.

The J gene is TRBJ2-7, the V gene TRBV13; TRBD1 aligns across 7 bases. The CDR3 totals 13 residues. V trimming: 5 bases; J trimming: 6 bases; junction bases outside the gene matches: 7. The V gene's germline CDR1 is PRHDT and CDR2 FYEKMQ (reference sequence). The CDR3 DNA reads TGTGCCAGCAGCCCCCGACAGGGTCTCGAGCAGTACTTC. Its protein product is CASSPRQGLEQYF.

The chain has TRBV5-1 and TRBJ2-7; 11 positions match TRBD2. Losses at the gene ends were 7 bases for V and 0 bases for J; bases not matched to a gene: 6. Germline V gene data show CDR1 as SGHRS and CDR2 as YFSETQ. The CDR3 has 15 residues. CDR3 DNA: TGCGCCAGCCGCGCTACTAGCGGGGGCTCCTACGAGCAGTACTTC. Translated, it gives CASRATSGGSYEQYF.

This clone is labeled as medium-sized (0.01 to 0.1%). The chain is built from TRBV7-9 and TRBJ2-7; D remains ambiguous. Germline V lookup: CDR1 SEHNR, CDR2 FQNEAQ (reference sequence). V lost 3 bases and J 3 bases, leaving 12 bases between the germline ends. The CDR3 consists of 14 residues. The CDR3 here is CASSFEGRYYEQYF. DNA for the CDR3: TGTGCCAGCAGCTTCGAAGGCAGGTACTACGAGCAGTACTTC.

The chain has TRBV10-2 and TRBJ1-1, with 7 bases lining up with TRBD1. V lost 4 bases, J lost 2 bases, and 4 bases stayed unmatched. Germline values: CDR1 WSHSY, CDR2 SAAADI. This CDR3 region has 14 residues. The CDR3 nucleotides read TGCGCCAGCAGTGGGGACAGTTTTAACACTGAAGCTTTCTTT. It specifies CASSGDSFNTEAFF.

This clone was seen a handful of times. The CDR3 loop reads CASSFNSGGTEAFF. The CDR3 coding sequence is TGTGCCAGCAGTTTTAACTCAGGGGGCACTGAAGCTTTCTTT. The chain uses TRBV27 and TRBJ1-1; 7 nucleotides match TRBD1. V lost 3 bases and J lost 4; bases outside the gene matches: 5. Per germline, CDR1 MNHEY and CDR2 SMNVEV (reference sequence). This CDR3 is 14 amino acids long.

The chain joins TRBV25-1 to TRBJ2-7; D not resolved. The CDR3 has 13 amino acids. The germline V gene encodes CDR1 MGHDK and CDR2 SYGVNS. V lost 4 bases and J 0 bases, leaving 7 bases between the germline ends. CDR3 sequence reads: CASSALSSYEQYF. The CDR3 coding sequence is TGTGCCAGCAGTGCCCTGAGCTCCTACGAGCAGTACTTC.

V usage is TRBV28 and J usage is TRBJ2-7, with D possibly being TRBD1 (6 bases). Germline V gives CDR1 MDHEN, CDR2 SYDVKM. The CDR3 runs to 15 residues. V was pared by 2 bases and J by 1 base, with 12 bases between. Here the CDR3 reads CASSLPGTSSYEQYF. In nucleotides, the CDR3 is TGTGCCAGCAGTTTACCCGGGACATCATCCTACGAGCAGTACTTC.

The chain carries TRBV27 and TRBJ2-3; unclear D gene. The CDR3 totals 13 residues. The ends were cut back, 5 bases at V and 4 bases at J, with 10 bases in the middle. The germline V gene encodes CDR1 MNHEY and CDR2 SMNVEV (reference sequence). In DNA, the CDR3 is TGTGCCAGCAGTCGCCGTCCGGCAGATACGCAGTATTTT. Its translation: CASSRRPADTQYF.

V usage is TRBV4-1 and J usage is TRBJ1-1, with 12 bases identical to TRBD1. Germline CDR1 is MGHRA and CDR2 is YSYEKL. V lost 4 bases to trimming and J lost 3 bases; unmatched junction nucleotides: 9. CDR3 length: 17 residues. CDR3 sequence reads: CASSPGTGGERDTEAFF. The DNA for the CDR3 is TGCGCCAGCAGCCCCGGGACAGGGGGCGAGAGGGACACTGAAGCTTTCTTT.

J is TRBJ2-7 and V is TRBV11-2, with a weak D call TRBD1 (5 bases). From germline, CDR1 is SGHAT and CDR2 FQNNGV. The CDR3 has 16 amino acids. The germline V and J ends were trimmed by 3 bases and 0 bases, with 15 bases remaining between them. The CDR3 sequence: CASSFGHPTLSYEQYF. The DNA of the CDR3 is TGTGCCAGCAGCTTTGGACACCCAACCCTCTCCTACGAGCAGTACTTC.

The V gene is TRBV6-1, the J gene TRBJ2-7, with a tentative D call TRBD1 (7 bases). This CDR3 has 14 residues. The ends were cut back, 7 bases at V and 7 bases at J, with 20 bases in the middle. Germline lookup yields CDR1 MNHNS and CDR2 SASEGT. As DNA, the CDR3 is TGTGCCAGCACCAAACCAGGGGGAGGAGATGAGCAGTACTTC. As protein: CASTKPGGGDEQYF.

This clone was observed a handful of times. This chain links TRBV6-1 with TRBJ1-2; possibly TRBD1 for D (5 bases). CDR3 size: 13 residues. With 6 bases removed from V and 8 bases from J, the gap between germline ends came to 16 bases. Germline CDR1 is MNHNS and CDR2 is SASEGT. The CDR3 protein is CASSLGHPAGYTF. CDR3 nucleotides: TGTGCCAGCAGCCTCGGACACCCGGCGGGCTACACCTTC.

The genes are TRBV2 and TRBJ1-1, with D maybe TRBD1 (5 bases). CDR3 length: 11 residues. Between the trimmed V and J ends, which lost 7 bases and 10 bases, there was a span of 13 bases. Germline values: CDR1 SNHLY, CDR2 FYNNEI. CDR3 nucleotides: TGTGCCAGCATAGCAGGGCTCGCAGCTTTCTTT. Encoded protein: CASIAGLAAFF.

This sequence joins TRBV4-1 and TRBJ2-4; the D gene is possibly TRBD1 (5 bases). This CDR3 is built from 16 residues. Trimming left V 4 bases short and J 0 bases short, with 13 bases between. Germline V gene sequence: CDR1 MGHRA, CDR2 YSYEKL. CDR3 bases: TGCGCCAGCAGCCCATCTTTTCAGGGAGCCAAAAACATTCAGTACTTC. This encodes CASSPSFQGAKNIQYF.

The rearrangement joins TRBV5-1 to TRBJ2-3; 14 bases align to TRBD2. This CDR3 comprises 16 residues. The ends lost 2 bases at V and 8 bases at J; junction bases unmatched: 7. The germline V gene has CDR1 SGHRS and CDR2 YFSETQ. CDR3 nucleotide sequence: TGCGCCAGCAGCTTCGGGACTAGCGGGAGTGTCGGTACGCAGTATTTT. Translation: CASSFGTSGSVGTQYF. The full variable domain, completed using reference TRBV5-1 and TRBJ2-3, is KAGVTQTPRYLIKTRGQQVTLSCSPISGHRSVSWYQQTPGQGLQFLFEYFSETQRNKGNFPGRFSGRQFSNSRSEMNVSTLELGDSALYLCASSFGTSGSVGTQYFGPGTRLTVL.

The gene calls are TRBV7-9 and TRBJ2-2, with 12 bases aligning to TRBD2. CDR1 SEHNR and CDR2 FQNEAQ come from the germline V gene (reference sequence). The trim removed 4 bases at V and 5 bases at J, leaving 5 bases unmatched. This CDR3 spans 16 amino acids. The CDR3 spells CASSSRLAGETGELFF. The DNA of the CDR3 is TGTGCCAGCAGCTCGCGACTAGCGGGAGAGACCGGGGAGCTGTTTTTT.

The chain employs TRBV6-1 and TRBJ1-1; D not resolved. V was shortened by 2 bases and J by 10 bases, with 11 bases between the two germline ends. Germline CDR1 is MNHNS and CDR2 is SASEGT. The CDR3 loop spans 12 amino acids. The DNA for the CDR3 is TGTGCCAGCAGTGAAAGCAGGCTGGGAGCTTTCTTT. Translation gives CASSESRLGAFF.

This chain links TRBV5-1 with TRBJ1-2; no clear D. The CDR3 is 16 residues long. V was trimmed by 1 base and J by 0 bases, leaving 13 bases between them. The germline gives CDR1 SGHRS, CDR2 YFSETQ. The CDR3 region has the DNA TGCGCCAGCAGCTTGAGTAGAGGGCCCACTAACTATGGCTACACCTTC. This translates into CASSLSRGPTNYGYTF.

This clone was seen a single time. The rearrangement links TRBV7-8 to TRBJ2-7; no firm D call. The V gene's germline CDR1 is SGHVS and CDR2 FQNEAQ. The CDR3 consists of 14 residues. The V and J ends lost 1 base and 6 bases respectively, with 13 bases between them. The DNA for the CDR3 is TGTGCCAGCAGCTTAGTGCGGCAGCTGGGCGAGCAGTACTTC. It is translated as CASSLVRQLGEQYF.

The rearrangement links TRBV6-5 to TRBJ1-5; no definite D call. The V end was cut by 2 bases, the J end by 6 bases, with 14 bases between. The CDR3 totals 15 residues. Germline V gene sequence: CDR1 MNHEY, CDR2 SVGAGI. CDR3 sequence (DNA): TGTGCCAGCAGTTACGATGGCCGACACCCTCAGCCCCAGCATTTT. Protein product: CASSYDGRHPQPQHF.

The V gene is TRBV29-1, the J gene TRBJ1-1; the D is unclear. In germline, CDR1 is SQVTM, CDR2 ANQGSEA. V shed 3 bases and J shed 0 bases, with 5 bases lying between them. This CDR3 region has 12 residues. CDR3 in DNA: TGCAGCGTTGATTCTATGAACACTGAAGCTTTCTTT. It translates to CSVDSMNTEAFF.

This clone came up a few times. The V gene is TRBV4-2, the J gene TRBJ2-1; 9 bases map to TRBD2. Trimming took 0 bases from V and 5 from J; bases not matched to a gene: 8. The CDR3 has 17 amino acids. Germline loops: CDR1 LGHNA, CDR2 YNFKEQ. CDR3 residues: CASSQDLAGGPNNEQFF. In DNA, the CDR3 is TGTGCCAGCAGCCAAGATCTCGCGGGAGGGCCGAACAATGAGCAGTTCTTC.

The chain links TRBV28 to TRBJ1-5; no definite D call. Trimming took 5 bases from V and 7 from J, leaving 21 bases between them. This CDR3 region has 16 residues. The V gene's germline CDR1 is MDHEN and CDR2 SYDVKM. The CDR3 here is CASSQGAGVLWQPQHF. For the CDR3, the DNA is TGTGCCAGCAGTCAAGGAGCGGGAGTCCTGTGGCAGCCCCAGCATTTT. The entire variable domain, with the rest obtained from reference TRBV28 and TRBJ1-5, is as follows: DVKVTQSSRYLVKRTGEKVFLECVQDMDHENMFWYRQDPGLGLRLIYFSYDVKMKEKGDIPEGYSVSREKKERFSLILESASTNQTSMYLCASSQGAGVLWQPQHFGDGTRLSIL.

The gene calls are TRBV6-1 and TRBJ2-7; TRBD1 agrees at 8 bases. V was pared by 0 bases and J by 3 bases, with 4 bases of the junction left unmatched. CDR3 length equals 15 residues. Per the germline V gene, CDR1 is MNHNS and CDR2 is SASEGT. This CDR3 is CASSEAGTGVYEQYF. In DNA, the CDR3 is TGTGCCAGCAGTGAAGCCGGGACAGGAGTCTACGAGCAGTACTTC.

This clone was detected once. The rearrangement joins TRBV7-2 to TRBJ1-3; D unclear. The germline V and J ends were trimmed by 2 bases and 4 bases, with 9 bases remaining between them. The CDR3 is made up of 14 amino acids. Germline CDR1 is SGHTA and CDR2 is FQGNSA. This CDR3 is CASSLWPNGNTIYF. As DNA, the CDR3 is TGTGCCAGCAGCTTATGGCCGAACGGAAACACCATATATTTT. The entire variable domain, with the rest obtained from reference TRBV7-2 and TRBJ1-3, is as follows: GAGVSQSPSNKVTEKGKDVELRCDPISGHTALYWYRQSLGQGLEFLIYFQGNSAPDKSGLPSDRFSAERTGGSVSTLTIQRTQQEDSAVYLCASSLWPNGNTIYFGEGSWLTVV.

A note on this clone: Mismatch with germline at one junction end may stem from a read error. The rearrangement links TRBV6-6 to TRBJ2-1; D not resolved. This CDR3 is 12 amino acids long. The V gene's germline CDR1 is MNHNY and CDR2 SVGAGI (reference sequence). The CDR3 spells CASSKIYYEQFF. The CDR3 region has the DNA TGTGCCAGCAGCAAGATCTACTATGAGCAGTTCTTC.

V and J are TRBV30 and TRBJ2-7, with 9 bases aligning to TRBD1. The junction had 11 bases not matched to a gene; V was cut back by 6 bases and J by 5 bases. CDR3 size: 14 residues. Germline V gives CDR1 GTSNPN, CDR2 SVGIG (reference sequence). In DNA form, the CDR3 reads TGTGCCTGTAACCCGGGACAGGGCTTCCACGAGCAGTACTTC. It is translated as CACNPGQGFHEQYF.

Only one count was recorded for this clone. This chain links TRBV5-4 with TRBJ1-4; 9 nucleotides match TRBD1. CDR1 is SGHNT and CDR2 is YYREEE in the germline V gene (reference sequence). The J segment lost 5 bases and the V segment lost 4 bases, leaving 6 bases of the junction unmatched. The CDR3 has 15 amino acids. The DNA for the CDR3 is TGTGCCAGCAGCATAACCGGGACAGGGAATGAAAAACTGTTTTTT. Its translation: CASSITGTGNEKLFF.

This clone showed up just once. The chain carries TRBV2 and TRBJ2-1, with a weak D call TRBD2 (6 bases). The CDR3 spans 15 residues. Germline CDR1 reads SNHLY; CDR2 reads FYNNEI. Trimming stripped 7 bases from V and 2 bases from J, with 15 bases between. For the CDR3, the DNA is TGTGCCAGCACCCTCCGCACTAGCACCTACAATGAGCAGTTCTTC. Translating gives CASTLRTSTYNEQFF.